A single sample gave rise to the 28 T cell receptor beta chains below, sequenced in a study of blood T cell repertoires in COVID-19. Measured with immunoSEQ multiplex PCR; TCRdb has only the in-frame clones, and not every one. The repertoire has 150,000 to 200,000 clones, 90% to 95% of them found once; the top ten carry around 2%. The material sequenced was peripheral blood. The receptors shown here come from an older woman with COVID-19, enrolled during active disease.

The chain carries TRBV10-3 and TRBJ1-4; the D is unclear. CDR1 is ENHRY and CDR2 is SYGVKD in the germline V gene. The CDR3 contains 14 residues. Trimming removed 0 bases at V and 4 bases at J, with 6 bases between. This CDR3 reads CAISESTDNEKLFF. Written as DNA, the CDR3 is TGTGCCATCAGTGAGTCCACAGATAATGAAAAACTGTTTTTT.

This rearrangement joins TRBV5-5 to TRBJ1-1, with D perhaps TRBD1 (6 bases). The CDR3 runs to 15 residues. Germline loops: CDR1 SGHKS, CDR2 YYEKEE (reference sequence). Trimming pared 0 bases from V and 1 base from J, leaving 10 bases between. The CDR3 spells CASSLAGTPNTEAFF. In nucleotides, the CDR3 is TGTGCCAGCAGCTTGGCCGGGACACCGAACACTGAAGCTTTCTTT.

The chain uses TRBV4-1 and TRBJ1-2, with a tentative D call TRBD1 (6 bases). The CDR3 has 12 amino acids. V lost 7 bases and J 7 bases, leaving 13 bases between the germline ends. Germline V gene data show CDR1 as MGHRA and CDR2 as YSYEKL. CDR3 loop: CASTGTGSGYTF. The CDR3 nucleotides are TGCGCCAGCACTGGAACAGGGTCTGGCTACACCTTC.

The gene calls are TRBV5-1 and TRBJ1-2; the D gene is possibly TRBD1 (6 bases). Germline CDR1 SGHRS, CDR2 YFSETQ. V dropped 4 bases and J dropped 4 bases, with 11 bases sitting between them. This CDR3 has 13 residues. CDR3 region: CASSPQGAYGYTF. DNA for the CDR3: TGCGCCAGCAGCCCACAGGGCGCCTATGGCTACACCTTC.

The V call is TRBV7-2, the J call TRBJ2-2, with unresolved D. Germline loops: CDR1 SGHTA, CDR2 FQGNSA. Trimming stripped 5 bases from V and 7 bases from J, with 11 bases between. This CDR3 spans 13 amino acids. Written as DNA, the CDR3 is TGTGCCAGCAGCCGAACTCACGGCGGGGAGCTGTTTTTT. Protein: CASSRTHGGELFF.

The rearrangement links TRBV10-3 to TRBJ2-2, with 8 nucleotides matching TRBD1. The germline gives CDR1 ENHRY, CDR2 SYGVKD. This CDR3 is 15 amino acids long. V shed 6 bases and J 1 base; nucleotides not matched to a gene: 4. The chain's CDR3 is CAISDRGRNTGELFF. As DNA, the CDR3 is TGTGCCATCAGCGACAGGGGTCGGAACACCGGGGAGCTGTTTTTT.

This clone was counted between two and nine times. The rearrangement joins TRBV7-8 to TRBJ1-1; 9 bases line up with TRBD1. Trimming took 4 bases from V and 4 from J; bases not matched to a gene: 4. Germline CDR1 is SGHVS and CDR2 is FQNEAQ. The CDR3 has 14 residues. DNA for the CDR3: TGTGCCAGCAGCTCGGACAGGGGTCCCACTGAAGCTTTCTTT. It codes for CASSSDRGPTEAFF.

The chain uses TRBV12-3 or TRBV12-4 and TRBJ1-2; TRBD1 matches 7 bases. The CDR3 is 13 residues long. The junction had 3 bases not matched to a gene; V was cut back by 6 bases and J by 2 bases. The CDR3 protein is CASRTGLNYGYTF. As DNA, the CDR3 is TGTGCCAGCAGGACAGGGTTAAACTATGGCTACACCTTC.

The V and J genes are TRBV4-2 and TRBJ1-4; 8 nucleotides agree with TRBD1. CDR3 length: 17 amino acids. The junction had 8 bases not matched to a gene; V was cut back by 3 bases and J by 2 bases. Per germline, CDR1 LGHNA and CDR2 YNFKEQ. The CDR3 loop is CASSHRTGSGTNEKLFF. The CDR3 DNA is TGTGCCAGCAGCCATCGGACAGGGTCGGGTACTAATGAAAAACTGTTTTTT.

The chain is built from TRBV19 and TRBJ1-6, with 7 positions matching TRBD1. This CDR3 has 17 residues. CDR1 LNHDA and CDR2 SQIVND come from the germline V gene (reference sequence). V shed 8 bases, J shed 6 bases, and the junction held 16 bases outside the gene matches. As DNA, the CDR3 is TGTGCCAGTCAGGGGGGATCGGCCCCAGGTGTTAATTCACCCCTCCACTTT. Translation: CASQGGSAPGVNSPLHF.

This chain uses TRBV6-4 with TRBJ2-3; D might be TRBD2 (6 bases). The V end lost 0 bases, the J end lost 6 bases, and 10 bases lay between the germline ends. Germline V gene sequence: CDR1 MRHNA, CDR2 SNTAGT. The CDR3 spans 14 residues. This chain's CDR3 is CASSDSIGGDTQYF. CDR3 nucleotides: TGTGCCAGCAGTGACTCAATTGGGGGGGATACGCAGTATTTT.

This chain joins TRBV5-6 and TRBJ1-2; 8 bases line up with TRBD1. This CDR3 is built from 14 residues. Losses at the gene ends were 4 bases for V and 8 bases for J; bases not matched to a gene: 10. Looked up from germline, CDR1 is SGHDT and CDR2 is YYEEEE. The CDR3 DNA follows: TGTGCCAGCAGCCGTGGGACAGGCGCTGCGGGCTACACCTTC. Amino acids: CASSRGTGAAGYTF.

This clone appeared a single time. The chain uses TRBV18 and TRBJ1-4; perhaps TRBD1 as D (5 bases). The V gene lost 1 base and the J gene lost 7 bases, with 13 bases spanning the gap. CDR1 and CDR2 from the germline V gene are KGHSH and LQKENI. CDR3 size: 15 residues. CDR3 bases: TGTGCCAGCTCACCACGCGGGACCTTAGGTGAAAAACTGTTTTTT. Its protein product is CASSPRGTLGEKLFF.

This rearrangement joins TRBV28 to TRBJ1-6; TRBD1 aligns across 7 bases. The germline CDR1 and CDR2 sequences are MDHEN and SYDVKM. The V and J ends lost 6 bases and 6 bases, in that order; junction bases with no gene match: 5. This CDR3 is 14 amino acids long. The CDR3 here is CASSSGQINSPLHF. For the CDR3, the DNA is TGTGCCAGCAGCTCGGGACAGATTAATTCACCCCTCCACTTT.

The chain has TRBV10-3 and TRBJ1-1; D is possibly TRBD1 (5 bases). The CDR3 has 16 residues. CDR1 is ENHRY and CDR2 is SYGVKD in the germline V gene. V lost 0 bases and J 1 base, leaving 12 bases between the germline ends. The CDR3: CAISESMRGQNTEAFF. The CDR3 region has the DNA TGTGCCATCAGTGAGTCGATGCGGGGCCAGAACACTGAAGCTTTCTTT.

This clone was seen a single time. The chain has TRBV27 and TRBJ2-3; TRBD2 aligns across 9 bases. CDR1 and CDR2 (germline): MNHEY, SMNVEV (reference sequence). This CDR3 is built from 15 residues. Losses at the gene ends were 6 bases for V and 7 bases for J; bases not matched to a gene: 11. This CDR3 reads CASSSSGAPRYTQYF. The DNA of the CDR3 is TGTGCCAGCAGCTCTAGCGGGGCCCCCCGGTATACGCAGTATTTT.

The table lists this clone with a few counts. The rearrangement uses TRBV19 and TRBJ1-2; D is unclear. Germline-derived CDR1 and CDR2 are LNHDA and SQIVND (reference sequence). Trimming shortened V by 0 bases and J by 2 bases, and 4 bases separated the two germline ends. CDR3 size: 13 residues. For the CDR3, the DNA is TGTGCCAGTAGTATAGACAGGAACTATGGCTACACCTTC. Its translation is CASSIDRNYGYTF.

The chain links TRBV7-2 to TRBJ2-7; TRBD1 might be the D (6 bases). Trimming removed 5 bases from V and 5 bases from J, with 10 bases in between. Germline V CDR1 and CDR2: SGHTA, FQGNSA. The CDR3 extends over 12 amino acids. The CDR3 DNA follows: TGTGCCAGCAGCCCCGACAGGAACGAGCAGTACTTC. Protein: CASSPDRNEQYF.

This chain links TRBV6-5 with TRBJ2-7, with D possibly TRBD1 on 6 matching bases. The germline V gene has CDR1 MNHEY and CDR2 SVGAGI. Trimming stripped 6 bases from V and 3 bases from J, with 15 bases between. The CDR3 consists of 14 residues. The CDR3 loop reads CASSLKAGDYEQYF. In nucleotides, the CDR3 is TGTGCCAGCAGCCTTAAGGCAGGGGACTACGAGCAGTACTTC.

V is TRBV7-8 and J is TRBJ2-3, with D possibly being TRBD2 (6 bases). The CDR3 is 16 residues long. The V and J ends lost 2 bases and 5 bases respectively, with 17 bases between them. Germline CDR1 reads SGHVS; CDR2 reads FQNEAQ. This chain's CDR3 is CASSLRVAVGIDTQYF. DNA of the CDR3: TGTGCCAGCAGCTTAAGGGTAGCGGTCGGGATAGATACGCAGTATTTT.

V usage is TRBV3-1 (or the pseudogene TRBV3-2) and J usage is TRBJ1-5; D perhaps matches TRBD1 (5 bases). CDR1 and CDR2 (germline): LGHDT, YNNKEL (reference sequence). CDR3 length: 16 amino acids. V gave up 1 base and J gave up 7 bases, with 17 bases separating them. The CDR3 region has the DNA TGTGCCAGCAGCCAAGGAAGCAGGGCTGTATGGCAGCCCCAGCATTTT. The encoded protein is CASSQGSRAVWQPQHF.

The rearrangement uses TRBV4-3 and TRBJ1-1; D uncertain. The CDR3 has 18 residues. The germline gives CDR1 LGHNA, CDR2 YSLEER. Trimming took 4 bases from V and 3 from J, leaving 24 bases between them. This CDR3 reads CASSPALGTALSDTEAFF. The CDR3 DNA reads TGCGCCAGCAGCCCGGCCCTAGGTACCGCTCTTTCCGACACTGAAGCTTTCTTT.

The chain employs TRBV11-2 and TRBJ1-2; unclear D gene. Germline assignment: CDR1 SGHAT and CDR2 FQNNGV. Trimming pared 0 bases from V and 4 bases from J, leaving 12 bases between. The CDR3 extends over 15 amino acids. CDR3 DNA: TGTGCCAGCAGCTTAGATTCCCCGGTTGTCTATGGCTACACCTTC. Amino acids: CASSLDSPVVYGYTF.

V gene TRBV4-1 combines with J gene TRBJ2-5; 8 bases agree with TRBD1. The CDR3 covers 15 residues. The germline V gene has CDR1 MGHRA and CDR2 YSYEKL. V dropped 4 bases and J dropped 3; count of bases not matched to a gene: 7. The CDR3 DNA is TGCGCCAGCAGCCCACCCACAGGGGGTAAAGAGACCCAGTACTTC. Protein sequence: CASSPPTGGKETQYF.

The V gene is TRBV6-5, the J gene TRBJ1-5; 8 positions agree with TRBD1. The CDR3 totals 13 residues. Germline CDR1 is MNHEY and CDR2 is SVGAGI. Trimming cost V 5 bases and J 7 bases; bases outside gene matches: 4. CDR3 residues: CASSRGQGQPQHF. CDR3 DNA: TGTGCCAGCAGTCGTGGACAGGGCCAGCCCCAGCATTTT.

V usage is TRBV19 and J usage is TRBJ1-4; 7 bases match TRBD1. Germline assignment: CDR1 LNHDA and CDR2 SQIVND (reference sequence). The CDR3 extends over 15 amino acids. Trimming removed 4 bases from V and 5 bases from J; junction bases left unmatched: 7. The chain's CDR3 is CASSTGGTVNEKLFF. CDR3 nucleotide sequence: TGTGCCAGTAGTACGGGGGGGACAGTAAATGAAAAACTGTTTTTT.

V usage is TRBV5-4 and J usage is TRBJ2-7, with a tentative D call TRBD2 (6 bases). The CDR3 consists of 15 residues. CDR1 is SGHNT and CDR2 is YYREEE in the germline V gene (reference sequence). V was shortened by 0 bases and J by 0 bases, with 10 bases between the two germline ends. CDR3 region: CASSLDYGSSYEQYF. Written as DNA, the CDR3 is TGTGCCAGCAGCTTGGATTACGGGAGCTCCTACGAGCAGTACTTC.

This chain links TRBV27 with TRBJ2-2; perhaps TRBD1 as D (5 bases). Looked up from germline, CDR1 is MNHEY and CDR2 is SMNVEV (reference sequence). Trimming left V 8 bases short and J 1 base short, with 8 bases between. This CDR3 has 13 amino acids. The CDR3 bases are TGTGCCAGCCAGGGATTGAACACCGGGGAGCTGTTTTTT. Its protein product is CASQGLNTGELFF.